This entry features one T cell receptor beta chain sequence. Clones were read by immunoSEQ multiplex PCR, and TCRdb kept only the in-frame ones, dropping some. Found here are 60,000 to 85,000 clones, roughly 87% of them singletons; the top ten hold 4.5% to 7%. The germline CDR1 and CDR2 sequences are MNHNS and SASEGT. The CDR3 length is 14 residues. Trimming took 9 bases from V and 5 from J; bases not matched to a gene: 9. This entry belongs to a study of PD-L1 blockade in urothelial cancer. This sequence originates from a woman in her sixties or seventies with urothelial cancer. The rearrangement uses TRBV6-1 and TRBJ2-5; 10 bases agree with TRBD1. This specimen consisted of PBMCs, obtained around atezolizumab (anti-PD-L1) treatment. This CDR3 reads CASRQGAGRETQYF. The DNA of the CDR3 is TGTGCCAGTAGACAGGGGGCCGGTAGGGAGACCCAGTACTTC.